These T cell receptor beta chains were read from a single sample in a study of tumor-infiltrating lymphocytes in localized non-small cell lung cancer. TCRdb's table, derived via immunoSEQ multiplex PCR, lists solely in-frame clones and lacks some. The profile shows approximately 15,000 clones, roughly 70% of them singletons. The sample taken for sequencing was lung tumor tissue. These TCRs come from a human donor with non-small cell lung cancer. Both conserved end residues are part of each CDR3. D genes are given only for firm matches. Rows give clone size only sometimes, using once, few, many, or a class for an expanded clone.

D,J,V,size,CDR3,DNA
-,TRBJ1-5,TRBV7-3,-,CASSLWGNNQPQHF,TGTGCCAGCAGCTTGTGGGGTAACAATCAGCCCCAGCATTTT
-,TRBJ1-5,TRBV9,-,CASSESGVGQPQHF,TGTGCCAGCAGCGAATCAGGGGTCGGGCAGCCCCAGCATTTT
-,TRBJ1-2,TRBV11-2,-,CASSLGGARDYGYTF,TGTGCCAGCAGCTTAGGGGGGGCGCGTGACTATGGCTACACCTTC
TRBD2,TRBJ2-1,TRBV4-2,-,CASSLSGMSSYNEQFF,TGTGCCAGCAGCCTTAGCGGGATGAGCTCCTACAATGAGCAGTTCTTC
TRBD2,TRBJ2-3,TRBV6-5,-,CASSFSGRETDTQYF,TGTGCCAGCAGTTTTAGCGGGAGAGAAACAGATACGCAGTATTTT
TRBD2,TRBJ2-3,TRBV6-4,few,CASSDGAGGLTDTQYF,TGTGCCAGCAGTGACGGAGCGGGGGGGCTCACAGATACGCAGTATTTT
-,TRBJ2-7,TRBV6-1,-,CASSESIGFHEQYF,TGTGCCAGCAGTGAAAGTATCGGGTTCCACGAGCAGTACTTC
-,TRBJ2-1,TRBV7-9,-,CASSLFGTDNEQFF,TGTGCCAGCAGCTTATTCGGGACCGACAATGAGCAGTTCTTC
TRBD2,TRBJ2-5,TRBV10-2,-,CASSGALAGLPEAQYF,TGCGCCAGCAGTGGAGCACTAGCGGGGCTTCCTGAGGCCCAGTACTTC
TRBD1,TRBJ2-1,TRBV4-1,once,CASSQPDRVVYNEQFF,TGCGCCAGCAGCCAACCGGACAGGGTCGTGTACAATGAGCAGTTCTTC
TRBD2,TRBJ2-1,TRBV4-1,-,CASSQDSPWAGGNEQFF,TGCGCCAGCAGCCAAGATAGTCCCTGGGCGGGAGGGAATGAGCAGTTCTTC
-,TRBJ1-2,TRBV9,-,CASSTTSGDYGYTF,TGTGCCAGCAGCACAACCTCGGGGGACTATGGCTACACCTTC
-,TRBJ2-5,TRBV29-1,once,CSVLDSLGAQYF,TGCAGCGTTCTAGACAGCCTAGGGGCCCAGTACTTC
-,TRBJ1-1,TRBV28,-,CASPNRENTEAFF,TGTGCCAGCCCGAACCGGGAGAACACTGAAGCTTTCTTT
-,TRBJ1-1,TRBV2,-,CASSSDSANTEAFF,TGTGCCAGCAGCTCGGACAGCGCTAACACTGAAGCTTTCTTT